This T cell receptor (beta chain) is drawn from a study of blood T cell repertoires in COVID-19. Study-level information: Italy, Spain and the United States were the sources of the convalescent and acute COVID-19 samples. Sample material is recorded as cDNA or gDNA derived from T cells, B-cell-depleted T cells, or PBMCs.

As regards this clone: One base away lies a much larger clone, so this may be a sequencing read error.

The V gene's germline CDR1 is GTSNPN and CDR2 SVGIG (reference sequence). Trimming stripped 0 bases from V and 6 bases from J, with 8 bases between. The CDR3 is made up of 12 amino acids. Authors' processing steps: Reference gene primer amplification gave nucleated cell count estimates. TCRdb's table, derived via immunoSEQ multiplex PCR, lists solely in-frame clones and lacks some. V and J calls and clone size are those listed in that table; D and trimming were worked out from the DNA. The sample includes 470,000 or so clones, 80% to 90% of them seen just once. The clonotype comes from a human donor in a cohort sampled during active COVID-19. The sequencing input was peripheral blood. V is TRBV30 and J is TRBJ1-2, with no clear D. The DNA of the CDR3 is TGTGCCTGGAGTGTGAGACTGAATGGCTACACCTTC. Its protein is CAWSVRLNGYTF.